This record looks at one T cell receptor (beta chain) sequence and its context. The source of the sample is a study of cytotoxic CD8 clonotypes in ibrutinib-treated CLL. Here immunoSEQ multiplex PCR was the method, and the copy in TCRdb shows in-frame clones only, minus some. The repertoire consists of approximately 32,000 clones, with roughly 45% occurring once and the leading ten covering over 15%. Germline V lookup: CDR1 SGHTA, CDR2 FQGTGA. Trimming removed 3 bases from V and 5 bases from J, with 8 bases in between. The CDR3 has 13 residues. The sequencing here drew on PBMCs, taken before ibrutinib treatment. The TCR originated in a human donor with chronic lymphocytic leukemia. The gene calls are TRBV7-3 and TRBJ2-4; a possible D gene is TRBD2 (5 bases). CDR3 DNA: TGTGCCAGCAGCTTCCCCGGGGAAAACATTCAGTACTTC. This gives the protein CASSFPGENIQYF.